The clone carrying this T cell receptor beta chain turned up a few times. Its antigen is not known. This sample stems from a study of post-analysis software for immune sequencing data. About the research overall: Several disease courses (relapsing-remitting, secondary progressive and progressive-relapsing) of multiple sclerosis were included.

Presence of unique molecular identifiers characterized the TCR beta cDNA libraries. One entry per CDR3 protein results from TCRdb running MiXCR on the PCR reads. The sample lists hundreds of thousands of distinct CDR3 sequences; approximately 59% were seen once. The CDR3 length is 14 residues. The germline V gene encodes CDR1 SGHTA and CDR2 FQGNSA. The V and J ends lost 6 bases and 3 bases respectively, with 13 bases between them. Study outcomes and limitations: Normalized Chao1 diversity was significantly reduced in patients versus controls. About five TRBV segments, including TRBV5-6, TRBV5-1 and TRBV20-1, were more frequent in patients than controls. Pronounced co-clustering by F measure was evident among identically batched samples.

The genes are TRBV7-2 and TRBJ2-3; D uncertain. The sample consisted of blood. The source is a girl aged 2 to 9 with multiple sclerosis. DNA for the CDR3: TGTGCCAGCAGTGACTCCCTAGGTACAGATACGCAGTATTTT. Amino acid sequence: CASSDSLGTDTQYF.